Presented here are 10 T cell receptor beta chains from one specimen sequenced in a study of T cells after yellow fever vaccination. One entry per CDR3 protein, called by TCRdb with MiXCR from the 5' RACE reads. Here the sample spans approximately 580,000 distinct CDR3 sequences, about a sixth being singletons. The source material was PBMCs, sampled around 5 days after the first yellow fever vaccination. The receptors derive from a man between 18 and 35 years old who received the YFV17D yellow fever vaccine.

This clonotype was picked up a small number of times. This rearrangement joins TRBV7-9 to TRBJ2-2, with 14 bases fitting TRBD2. V lost 5 bases to trimming and J lost 7 bases; unmatched junction nucleotides: 6. The CDR3 consists of 16 residues. In germline, CDR1 is SEHNR, CDR2 FQNEAQ (reference sequence). As DNA, the CDR3 is TGTGCCAGCAGCCGGACTAGCGGGGGGCAAGGCGGGGAGCTGTTTTTT. Translated, it gives CASSRTSGGQGGELFF.

This clonotype was counted once. This chain uses TRBV7-3 with TRBJ1-2; D perhaps matches TRBD1 (6 bases). Germline values: CDR1 SGHTA, CDR2 FQGTGA. The CDR3 has 16 amino acids. V gave up 0 bases and J gave up 3 bases, with 14 bases separating them. Here the CDR3 reads CASSLTAGEYDYGYTF. The CDR3 nucleotides read TGTGCCAGCAGCTTAACCGCAGGGGAATATGACTATGGCTACACCTTC.

This clonotype was seen only a few times. A junction boundary mismatches the germline segment, possibly from a read error. The chain couples TRBV7-7 to TRBJ2-3, with a possible D match to TRBD2 (7 bases). This CDR3 is 15 amino acids long. Germline loops: CDR1 SSHAT, CDR2 FNYEAQ (reference sequence). CDR3 residues: CASSLRGGAADTQYF. In DNA, the CDR3 is TGTGCTAGCAGCTTAAGAGGGGGGGCGGCAGATACGCAGTATTTT.

The chain combines TRBV12-3 or TRBV12-4 with TRBJ2-1; D is uncertain. The length of the CDR3 is 14 residues. V was pared by 7 bases and J by 2 bases, with 12 bases between. The CDR3 is CASMLVGAYNEQFF. DNA for the CDR3: TGTGCCAGCATGCTCGTAGGAGCCTACAATGAGCAGTTCTTC.

This clonotype was counted a few times. This chain uses TRBV9 with TRBJ2-7; weak D call: TRBD1 (6 bases). Germline-derived CDR1 and CDR2 are SGDLS and YYNGEE. The CDR3 runs to 16 residues. The V end was cut by 3 bases, the J end by 2 bases, with 18 bases between. CDR3 residues: CASSASRDTITYEQYF. The CDR3 DNA sequence: TGTGCCAGCAGCGCCTCCAGGGACACCATAACCTACGAGCAGTACTTC.

V and J are TRBV4-1 and TRBJ2-3, with D hard to call. V lost 0 bases and J 4 bases, leaving 8 bases between the germline ends. Germline assignment: CDR1 MGHRA and CDR2 YSYEKL. CDR3 length equals 14 residues. The CDR3 reads CASSQDGRADTQYF. CDR3 DNA: TGCGCCAGCAGCCAAGACGGTCGGGCAGATACGCAGTATTTT.

This clonotype was seen only a few times. The V and J genes are TRBV7-2 and TRBJ2-5, with 7 bases aligning to TRBD2. The germline CDR1 and CDR2 sequences are SGHTA and FQGNSA. The CDR3 is made up of 13 amino acids. V trimming: 7 bases; J trimming: 2 bases; junction bases outside the gene matches: 4. The CDR3 nucleotides read TGTGCCAGCACCTTTAGCGGGCAAGAGACCCAGTACTTC. Amino acid sequence: CASTFSGQETQYF.

The genes are TRBV6-1 and TRBJ2-6, with 7 bases that match TRBD1. The CDR3 runs to 16 residues. From germline, CDR1 is MNHNS and CDR2 SASEGT. V lost 7 bases to trimming and J lost 2 bases; unmatched junction nucleotides: 8. CDR3 residues: CASTIQGIPGANVLTF. The CDR3 nucleotides are TGTGCCAGCACAATACAGGGGATCCCTGGGGCCAACGTCCTGACTTTC.

Only a few counts were recorded for this clonotype. The chain recombines TRBV29-1 with TRBJ2-2; D assignment may be TRBD1 or TRBD2 (6 bases each). This CDR3 has 12 amino acids. The V gene's germline CDR1 is SQVTM and CDR2 ANQGSEA. V lost 7 bases and J 4 bases, leaving 10 bases between the germline ends. CDR3 coding DNA: TGCAGCGCAGGGGAGGCCACCGGGGAGCTGTTTTTT. Residues: CSAGEATGELFF.

In its sample, this clonotype was seen many times. The V call is TRBV12-3 or TRBV12-4, the J call TRBJ2-4; D not resolved. The germline V and J ends were trimmed by 2 bases and 4 bases, with 6 bases remaining between them. The CDR3 is 13 amino acids. The CDR3 is CASSLTGKNIQYF. Here the CDR3 DNA reads TGTGCCAGCAGTTTAACTGGTAAAAACATTCAGTACTTC.